A selection of T cell receptor beta chains follows, all from one sample in a study of glioma-infiltrating T cells. TCRdb passed the multiplex PCR reads through MiXCR, listing each CDR3 protein once. This table holds some 40,000 distinct CDR3 sequences, 20% to 25% found once. The sequencing sample was made of glioma tissue, nonneoplastic brain tissue, or PBMCs (not recorded which). These TCRs come from a human donor with low-grade glioma or glioblastoma, undergoing nonglioma brain surgery, or in good health (not recorded which). Both conserved end residues are part of each CDR3. A D gene is named only where the DNA matches it firmly. Only some rows state a clone size, as once, few, many or a class for expanded clones.

-	many	TRBV29-1	TRBJ1-1	TGCAGCGTCCCCGAAGCTTTCTTT	CSVPEAFF
TRBD1	many	TRBV2	TRBJ1-5	TGTGCCAGCAGTGGAGGACAGGGGGTCAATCAGCCCCAGCATTTT	CASSGGQGVNQPQHF
-	few	TRBV29-1	TRBJ1-3	TGCAGCGTTGACGCAGGTGGAAACACCATATATTTT	CSVDAGGNTIYF
TRBD1	few	TRBV11-2	TRBJ1-5	TGTGCCAGCAGCCGCGACAGGGGGCAGCCCCAGCATTTT	CASSRDRGQPQHF
TRBD2	few	TRBV2	TRBJ2-7	TGTGCCAGTTTAGCGGGAGCGTCGAACGAGCAGTACTTC	CASLAGASNEQYF
-	many	TRBV3-1	TRBJ2-5	TGTGCCAGCAGCCAAGGAGGTTACCTGGGCCCCCAGTACTTC	CASSQGGYLGPQYF
-	many	TRBV20-1	TRBJ1-1	TGCAGTGCTAGAGGGGCAGGGTGGAACACTGAAGCTTTCTTT	CSARGAGWNTEAFF
-	many	TRBV7-9	TRBJ1-2	TGTGCCAGCGGCCAGGGGCAGCGCGGCTACACCTTC	CASGQGQRGYTF
-	many	TRBV4-1	TRBJ2-1	TGCGCCAGCAGCCAAGACCCTATCGGGCTAGCTCACTACAATGAGCAGTTCTTC	CASSQDPIGLAHYNEQFF
-	many	TRBV4-1	TRBJ1-1	TGCGCCAGCAGCCAATGTTTAGGCCAAGAAGCTTTCTTT	CASSQCLGQEAFF
TRBD2	-	TRBV20-1	TRBJ2-1	TGCAGTGCTAGTAGGCTAGCGGACCTTAAAAGGGGCAATGAGCAGTCCTTC	CSASRLADLKRGNEQSF
-	-	TRBV30	TRBJ1-1	TGTGCCTGGAGCAAGAACCCTAACACTGAAGCTTTCTTT	CAWSKNPNTEAFF
-	many	TRBV6-1	TRBJ2-1	TGTGCCAGCAGTACGCCTGACAGGCCAAGGATCAATGAGCAGTTCTTC	CASSTPDRPRINEQFF
-	once	TRBV6-2/TRBV6-3	TRBJ2-1	TGTGCCACCTCGGAGCGGTCCTATGAGCAGTTCTTC	CATSERSYEQFF
-	few	TRBV30	TRBJ2-1	TGTGCCCTTGGGGAGTCAGCCTACAATGAGCAGTTCTTC	CALGESAYNEQFF
TRBD1	-	TRBV3-1	TRBJ1-2	TGTGCCAGCAGCTCACCGGGACAGGGGGCGTCTGGCTACACCTTC	CASSSPGQGASGYTF
TRBD1	-	TRBV11-3	TRBJ2-1	TGTGCCAGCAGCCCCATTGACAGGGGGCGTCAGGATGAGCAGTTCTTC	CASSPIDRGRQDEQFF
-	many	TRBV19	TRBJ1-1	TGTGCCAGTAGGACCCACCAGAACACTGAAGCTTTCTTT	CASRTHQNTEAFF
TRBD1	many	TRBV28	TRBJ2-3	TGTGCCAGCAGTGCCGACAGGGCTGGCACAGATATGCAGTATTTT	CASSADRAGTDMQYF
TRBD1	many	TRBV7-9	TRBJ1-6	TGTGCCAGCAGCTTAGGACAGGGGACTTCACCCCTCCACTTT	CASSLGQGTSPLHF
-	few	TRBV12-3/TRBV12-4	TRBJ2-1	TGTGCCAGCAGTATCAGGGCTAGCGCTATGAGTGAGCAGTTCTTC	CASSIRASAMSEQFF
-	-	TRBV30	TRBJ1-3	TGTGCCTGGAGTGTACCCGGGTTGGGGGACACCATATATTTT	CAWSVPGLGDTIYF
-	many	TRBV7-9	TRBJ1-2	TGTGCCAGCAGCTTACCTCAATGGGGCAGTGGAACCTATGGCTACACCTTC	CASSLPQWGSGTYGYTF
TRBD2	once	TRBV20-1	TRBJ2-1	TGCAGTGCCGTCGATGGAGCGGGGGGGCTTCGAAATGAGCAGTTCTTC	CSAVDGAGGLRNEQFF
-	many	TRBV18	TRBJ1-1	TGTGCCAGCTCACCACCGGGACAGAACACTGAAGCTTTCTTT	CASSPPGQNTEAFF
TRBD2	many	TRBV2	TRBJ2-1	TGTGCCAGCAGCTCTAGCGGGAGCTCCTACAATGAGCAGTTCTTC	CASSSSGSSYNEQFF
TRBD2	many	TRBV20-1	TRBJ2-1	TGCAGTCTCCGAGCGGGGAACGTGGATGAGCAGTTCTTC	CSLRAGNVDEQFF
-	many	TRBV24-1	TRBJ2-3	TGTGCCATCGGAACGGGACTGCTCCAAGATACGCAGTATTTT	CAIGTGLLQDTQYF
TRBD1	many	TRBV5-4	TRBJ1-1	TGTGCCAGCCGGGACAGGGTGAACACTGAAGCTTTCTTT	CASRDRVNTEAFF
-	many	TRBV3-1	TRBJ1-1	TGTGCCAGCAGCCGGGCTGACTTCAACACTGAAGCTTTCTTT	CASSRADFNTEAFF
-	medium-sized	TRBV27	TRBJ2-1	TGTGCCAGCAGTTTAGGCACGTCGGTCAATGAGCAGTTCTTC	CASSLGTSVNEQFF
-	many	TRBV20-1	TRBJ1-1	TGCAGTGCTAGAGATCTCGAATCCCCCAGTTGGGCCGAAGCTTTCTTT	CSARDLESPSWAEAFF
-	many	TRBV12-3/TRBV12-4	TRBJ2-3	TGTGCCAGCAGTTTAGCTTTGGACACGTTAAGCACAGATACGCAGTATTTT	CASSLALDTLSTDTQYF
-	many	TRBV5-1	TRBJ2-3	TGCGCCAGCAGCCCGGATCAGACAACCACAGATACGCAGTATTTT	CASSPDQTTTDTQYF
TRBD1	many	TRBV19	TRBJ1-5	TGTGCCAGTAGTATAGACGGGACAGGTTCCCAGCCCCAGCATTTT	CASSIDGTGSQPQHF
-	many	TRBV15	TRBJ2-1	TGTGCCACCAGCAGCCGAGCAGGGCTTAGTGGTGAGCAGTTCTTC	CATSSRAGLSGEQFF
TRBD2	many	TRBV20-1	TRBJ2-1	TGCAGTGCTCGAGCGGGAGAATCCTACAATGAGCAGTTCTTC	CSARAGESYNEQFF
TRBD1	many	TRBV6-1	TRBJ1-3	TGTGCCAGCAGTTTACAGGGGGTGACTGGAAACACCATATATTTT	CASSLQGVTGNTIYF
-	few	TRBV19	TRBJ1-5	TGTGCCAGTAGTATAGGAGGGAGCAATCAGCCCCAGCATTTT	CASSIGGSNQPQHF
-	many	TRBV11-2	TRBJ1-5	TGTGCCAGCAGCGCGGATTATGGGAGCAATCAGCCCCAGCATTTT	CASSADYGSNQPQHF
-	many	TRBV29-1	TRBJ1-1	TGCAGCGTTGAGAACCTACCGAACACTGAAGCTTTCTTT	CSVENLPNTEAFF
-	-	TRBV27	TRBJ1-3	TGTGCCCGCTTCCCCCACGGGGGGACTGGACACACCATCTATTTT	CARFPHGGTGHTIYF
TRBD2	many	TRBV20-1	TRBJ2-3	TGCAGTGGGGGTGGCAGCGGGAGGTTAGATACGCAGTATTTT	CSGGGSGRLDTQYF
-	many	TRBV2	TRBJ1-2	TGTGCCAGCGATCCGGGCTATGGCTACACCTTC	CASDPGYGYTF
TRBD1	many	TRBV28	TRBJ1-2	TGTGCCAGCAGTCTCACCGGGACAGGGTATAGCGGCTACACCTTC	CASSLTGTGYSGYTF
-	many	TRBV15	TRBJ1-1	TGTGCCACCAAAGTTAAAATGAACACTGAAGCTTTCTTT	CATKVKMNTEAFF
TRBD2	few	TRBV12-5	TRBJ2-5	TGTGCTAGTGCTTCGGGGGGGGGTGAGACCCAGTACTTC	CASASGGGETQYF
-	many	TRBV2	TRBJ2-7	TGTGCCAGTCAGACTAGTCTTGAGGGCGAGCAGTACTTC	CASQTSLEGEQYF
-	many	TRBV12-3/TRBV12-4	TRBJ1-5	TGTGCCAGCAGTTTATCCGGGACGGGGAATCAGCCCCAGCATTTT	CASSLSGTGNQPQHF
TRBD2	-	TRBV19	TRBJ2-2	TGTGCCAGTAGCACCGAGACTAGCGGGGGGACTGCGAACACCGGGGAGCTGTTTTTT	CASSTETSGGTANTGELFF
-	-	TRBV9	TRBJ2-3	TGTGCCAGCAGCGTAGCATTGGCTAGCCCGGTAGATACGCAGTATTTT	CASSVALASPVDTQYF
TRBD1	-	TRBV25-1	TRBJ2-7	TGTGCCAGCTCGGGACAGGCGTTGGGCGAGCAGTACTTC	CASSGQALGEQYF
-	medium-sized	TRBV28	TRBJ1-5	TGTGCCAGCAGCCCCATCTTTAATCAGCCCCAGCATTTT	CASSPIFNQPQHF
TRBD2	many	TRBV6-1	TRBJ2-7	TGTGCCAGCAGTTCGGCTAGCGGCTCCTACGAGCAGTACTTC	CASSSASGSYEQYF
-	-	TRBV3-1	TRBJ2-3	TGTGCCAGCAGCCAAGTGGAGGGTACCTTCGATACGCAGTATTTT	CASSQVEGTFDTQYF
-	few	TRBV10-3	TRBJ2-5	TGTGCCATCAGTGACCAGGGGGGGACCCAAGAGACCCAGTACTTC	CAISDQGGTQETQYF
-	few	TRBV7-9	TRBJ1-2	TGTGCCAGCAGCTTAGGACGGAGTAACTATGGCTACACCTTC	CASSLGRSNYGYTF
-	many	TRBV6-1	TRBJ1-1	TGTGCCAGCACCGAAGACAGAGACACTGAAGCTTTCTTT	CASTEDRDTEAFF
-	many	TRBV20-1	TRBJ2-1	TGCAGTGCTAGAGAAATAGGGTCTTACAATGAGCAGTTCTTC	CSAREIGSYNEQFF